A single TCR beta chain is shown here with its context. This receptor's antigen is unknown. No base-level quality is on record; no much larger clone is a single base apart. This record comes from a study of cytomegalovirus exposure and HLA in healthy donors (dated by TCRdb to 2017 to 2019). Concerning the study at large: The approximately 710 repertoires of the first cohort and the 95 to 150 validation repertoires were produced on the same platform, according to a later analysis. The study aimed to test whether cataloging public T cell receptors could reveal signatures of past pathogen exposure. Along with the roughly 700-subject first cohort, a separate validation cohort of approximately 110 different subjects was used. High-throughput TCR immunosequencing, statistical association of individual TCRs with disease status, and machine learning were combined to predict cytomegalovirus infection status.

The germline V gene sets CDR1 to SGHRS and CDR2 to YFSETQ. The CDR3 has 16 amino acids, counting the end cysteine and phenylalanine. Only CDR3 DNA remains: 48 bases, in frame from the first base. The germline ends are 15 bases apart after V is trimmed by 4 bases and J by 2 bases. Library preparation was by the immunoSEQ multiplex PCR assay. From the authors' description of their analysis: A statistical classification framework was developed to diagnose cytomegalovirus status using the catalog of TCR beta chain sequences. As stored in TCRdb, this immuneACCESS dataset retains in-frame rearrangements with V and J assigned. A fraction of the clones does not appear; measured against another copy, unresolved V genes explain less than half of the discrepancy, and the remainder lacks a known reason. D and trimming come from the DNA, and the V and J calls and clone size come from that table. This sample gives roughly 73,000 clones in total; approximately 95% of them show up just once. The ten largest clones capture around 3% of the sample.

What the research found in general, with its limitations: A later analysis lacked HLA typing for the validation cohort, so it scored co-occurrence in that cohort across all 120 or so repertoires. In both the original and validation cohorts, the classifier was reported to diagnose cytomegalovirus status with high specificity and sensitivity. It was suggested by the authors that the approach could potentially be generalized to other disease states and immunological phenotypes. In a later analysis, TCRs clustered in the first cohort were found to also tend to co-occur in the 120 or so validation repertoires, with 85% to 95% of cluster scores above 0. A few of the identified cytomegalovirus-associated TCR beta chains were confirmed in vitro to be specific for cytomegalovirus antigens. The study listed 164 TCR beta chains as associated with cytomegalovirus. Most TCR sequences were seen in very few donors, while some public TCRs were found in many individuals.

Donors formed part of the validation cohort, which comprised over a hundred subjects and was distinct from the first cohort of 666 subjects. This TCR was recovered from a man between 18 and 35 years old in good health and CMV-seronegative. Here the chain combines TRBV5-1 and TRBJ1-4; TRBD1 is possibly the D segment (6 matching bases). The sequencing sample was made of PBMCs. The nucleotides read TGCGCCAGCAGCACGAATACAGGGTCGACTAATGAAAAACTGTTTTTT. It specifies CASSTNTGSTNEKLFF. The full variable domain, with segments outside the CDR3 supplied by the reference TRBV5-1 and TRBJ1-4 proteins, appears as KAGVTQTPRYLIKTRGQQVTLSCSPISGHRSVSWYQQTPGQGLQFLFEYFSETQRNKGNFPGRFSGRQFSNSRSEMNVSTLELGDSALYLCASSTNTGSTNEKLFFGSGTQLSVL.